A selection of T cell receptor beta chains follows, all from one sample in a study of blood T cell repertoires in COVID-19. Sequencing was performed with immunoSEQ multiplex PCR; in TCRdb, only in-frame clones are kept and a portion is missing. The sample gives 250,000 to 300,000 clones, roughly 90% of which show up once; roughly 1.1% is in the top ten. What was sequenced was PBMCs or T cells enriched from blood (not recorded which). All receptors come from a woman aged 25 to 39 who had recovered from COVID-19. The conserved cysteine and the conserved F or W are not part of the CDR3 here. The D gene is left open where the match is weak.

V	D	CDR3
TRBV28	.	ASTNTRHSNQPQH
TRBV18	TRBD2	ASSPSVTSGANTGELF
TRBV3-1/TRBV3-2	TRBD1	ASSQLDRAPEAF
TRBV2	.	ASSEGYSNQPQH
TRBV15	TRBD1	ATSRDYLTGLGGH
TRBV18	.	ASSPKGNSGGEQF
TRBV28	TRBD1	ASRNRGHGDTEAF
TRBV6-2/TRBV6-3	.	ASRPTGEGVPDTQY
TRBV6-5	.	ASSYDRSIYGYT
TRBV2	.	ASRRQATDTQY
TRBV19	TRBD1	ATRGGQGPNTEAF
TRBV10-2	.	ASSDPSPLLYNEQF